Shown below are 18 T cell receptor beta chains from a single sample sequenced in a study of response to subunit inactivated influenza vaccine. MiXCR, run by TCRdb on the RT-PCR reads, gives a single entry per CDR3 protein. The sample has 600,000 to 850,000 distinct CDR3 sequences, around 15% seen once. The source material was PBMCs from blood, sampled around 14 days before vaccination. The receptors stem from a man between 50 and 59 years old who received an inactivated influenza vaccine.

The chain joins TRBV3-1 to TRBJ2-1; 9 bases are a match to TRBD2. Trimming cost V 2 bases and J 2 bases; bases outside gene matches: 4. In germline, CDR1 is LGHDT, CDR2 YNNKEL (reference sequence). CDR3 length: 16 residues. CDR3 protein: CASSQRGGGAYNEQFF. Written as DNA, the CDR3 is TGTGCCAGCAGCCAACGAGGCGGGGGGGCCTACAATGAGCAGTTCTTC.

The rearrangement uses TRBV10-3 and TRBJ2-7; D may be TRBD1 (6 bases). CDR3 length: 14 residues. The ends were cut back, 6 bases at V and 2 bases at J, with 14 bases in the middle. Germline assignment: CDR1 ENHRY and CDR2 SYGVKD. The CDR3 here is CAISYGGSTYEQYF. DNA of the CDR3: TGTGCCATCAGCTATGGGGGCAGCACCTACGAGCAGTACTTC.

The table lists this clonotype with a few counts. This sequence joins TRBV6-2 or TRBV6-3 and TRBJ2-7; 9 nucleotides align to TRBD1. The germline gives CDR1 MNHEY, CDR2 SVGEGT. The CDR3 loop spans 15 amino acids. The trim removed 2 bases at V and 6 bases at J, leaving 8 bases unmatched. For the CDR3, the DNA is TGTGCCAGCAGTTACGCGTGGACAGGGGCACTCGAGCAGTACTTC. The encoded protein is CASSYAWTGALEQYF.

This clonotype was counted only a few times. The chain employs TRBV12-3 or TRBV12-4 and TRBJ2-7; D may be TRBD1 or TRBD2 (5 bases each). This CDR3 is built from 14 residues. Trimming stripped 6 bases from V and 9 bases from J, with 21 bases between. DNA of the CDR3: TGTGCCAGCAGGCCCTCCGGGGCGACCTTTGGGCAGTACTTC. This gives the protein CASRPSGATFGQYF.

This clonotype appeared a few times. The rearrangement joins TRBV14 to TRBJ2-1; D gene uncertain. The CDR3 sequence is 15 residues long. Trimming cost V 2 bases and J 7 bases, with 15 bases left between them. CDR1 and CDR2 (germline): SGHDN, FVKESK. The CDR3 loop is CASSQIKGFVNEQFF. The CDR3 nucleotides read TGTGCCAGCAGCCAAATTAAGGGCTTTGTGAATGAGCAGTTCTTC.

The gene calls are TRBV20-1 and TRBJ2-2, with TRBD1 matching over 7 bases. V shed 2 bases, J shed 6 bases, and the junction held 6 bases outside the gene matches. Germline V CDR1 and CDR2: DFQATT, SNEGSKA (reference sequence). CDR3 size: 14 residues. DNA for the CDR3: TGCAGTGCTAGAACCCTGACAGGGTCCGGGGAGCTGTTTTTT. The encoded protein is CSARTLTGSGELFF.

Only a few counts were recorded for this clonotype. J is TRBJ2-5 and V is TRBV5-1; 10 bases are a match to TRBD2. This CDR3 comprises 18 residues. The germline gives CDR1 SGHRS, CDR2 YFSETQ. Losses at the gene ends were 4 bases for V and 2 bases for J; bases not matched to a gene: 14. CDR3 DNA: TGCGCCAGCAGCCCCGGTACCCTAGCGGGGGTGAATCAAGAGACCCAGTACTTC. It is translated as CASSPGTLAGVNQETQYF.

The chain is built from TRBV6-1 and TRBJ2-1; 14 bases match TRBD2. Looked up from germline, CDR1 is MNHNS and CDR2 is SASEGT. This CDR3 comprises 16 residues. Unmatched junction bases numbered 4, after V lost 7 bases and J lost 2 bases. The CDR3 nucleotides read TGTGCCAGCATCCCGACTAGCGGGAGGGCCTACAATGAGCAGTTCTTC. Translation gives CASIPTSGRAYNEQFF.

The CDR3 DNA follows: TGTGCCAGCAGTTTGGAGGTGGGCCGGGACGAGCAGTACTTC. Amino acids: CASSLEVGRDEQYF. This sequence joins TRBV28 and TRBJ2-7, with TRBD2 as a possible D gene (5 bases). The CDR3 covers 14 residues. Germline loops: CDR1 MDHEN, CDR2 SYDVKM. The germline V and J ends were trimmed by 3 bases and 5 bases, with 14 bases remaining between them.

This clonotype was seen a handful of times. This chain uses TRBV11-3 with TRBJ2-5; 10 bases align to TRBD2. The CDR3 totals 15 residues. With 5 bases clipped from V and 4 bases from J, the junction kept 7 bases outside the gene matches. Germline values: CDR1 SGHNT, CDR2 YENEEA. As DNA, the CDR3 is TGTGCCAGCAGCAAGGGACTAGCGCTCGGAGAGACCCAGTACTTC. Residues: CASSKGLALGETQYF.

This clonotype has ten or more counts. The chain joins TRBV5-6 to TRBJ2-1; D is perhaps TRBD1 (6 bases). Germline V lookup: CDR1 SGHDT, CDR2 YYEEEE. The CDR3 extends over 12 amino acids. Trimming pared 3 bases from V and 9 bases from J, leaving 10 bases between. The CDR3 nucleotides read TGTGCCAGCAGCTCACAGGGAGTTGAGCAGTTCTTC. Residues: CASSSQGVEQFF.

This clonotype was seen ten or more times. The chain has TRBV4-2 and TRBJ2-1; TRBD2 matches 11 bases. V trimming: 2 bases; J trimming: 7 bases; junction bases outside the gene matches: 10. Germline V gene data show CDR1 as LGHNA and CDR2 as YNFKEQ. The CDR3 loop spans 17 amino acids. The CDR3 DNA follows: TGTGCCAGCAGCCAACCGACTAGCGGGGTTGTTCAGAATGAGCAGTTCTTC. It is translated as CASSQPTSGVVQNEQFF.

This clonotype has more than one count but fewer than ten. This sequence joins TRBV5-1 and TRBJ1-6; 7 bases are a match to TRBD1. Germline CDR1 SGHRS, CDR2 YFSETQ. Trimming took 3 bases from V and 10 from J; bases not matched to a gene: 7. This CDR3 is built from 14 residues. CDR3: CASSSGTVGSPLHF. CDR3 coding DNA: TGCGCCAGCAGCTCCGGGACAGTAGGCTCACCCCTCCACTTT.

The chain links TRBV18 to TRBJ1-1; tentative D call: TRBD1 (5 bases). V was cut by 6 bases and J by 2 bases, with 22 bases left in between. CDR1 KGHSH and CDR2 LQKENI come from the germline V gene. This CDR3 has 17 amino acids. The DNA of the CDR3 is TGTGCCAGCTCGGAACGGCCGCTCGGGGGTATAAACACTGAAGCTTTCTTT. Residues: CASSERPLGGINTEAFF.

This clonotype was recorded many times. CDR3 nucleotides: TGCGCCAGCAGCTTGCCGGCTACCTACGAGCAGTACTTC. Translating it yields CASSLPATYEQYF. The genes are TRBV5-1 and TRBJ2-7; the D is unclear. Looked up from germline, CDR1 is SGHRS and CDR2 is YFSETQ. The length of the CDR3 is 13 residues. The V and J ends lost 1 base and 2 bases respectively, with 7 bases between them.

The rearrangement links TRBV5-1 to TRBJ2-6, with a possible D match to TRBD1 (6 bases). The germline V gene has CDR1 SGHRS and CDR2 YFSETQ. The ends were cut back, 0 bases at V and 0 bases at J, with 10 bases in the middle. The CDR3 runs to 17 residues. The CDR3 loop is CASSLGDTHSGANVLTF. CDR3 DNA sequence: TGCGCCAGCAGCTTGGGGGACACCCACTCTGGGGCCAACGTCCTGACTTTC.

This clonotype was found many times. The rearrangement uses TRBV9 and TRBJ2-2; D remains unclear. Germline V gene lookup returns CDR1 SGDLS and CDR2 YYNGEE. The V end lost 3 bases, the J end lost 6 bases, and 21 bases lay between the germline ends. The CDR3 contains 17 residues. CDR3 sequence reads: CASSAPHSTGGAGELFF. CDR3 nucleotide sequence: TGTGCCAGCAGCGCGCCTCATTCTACGGGTGGCGCCGGGGAGCTGTTTTTT.

This clonotype has more than one count but fewer than ten. V is TRBV5-1 and J is TRBJ2-5; the D gene could be TRBD1 or TRBD2 (5 bases each). This CDR3 has 15 amino acids. CDR1 and CDR2 (germline): SGHRS, YFSETQ. The V end lost 0 bases, the J end lost 5 bases, and 14 bases lay between the germline ends. The CDR3 region has the DNA TGCGCCAGCAGCTTGGCCTGGGGACGTTTGGAGACCCAGTACTTC. This encodes CASSLAWGRLETQYF.